These 24 T cell receptor beta chains originate from one sample sequenced in a study of long-term antiretroviral therapy in people with HIV. Survey-level immunoSEQ v3.0 assays were run. Some clones are missing from TCRdb's copy, which holds only in-frame ones; the method was immunoSEQ multiplex PCR. The top ten hold less than 4% of the sample, which has some 19,000 clones, approximately 89% seen once. The sample here was unsorted PBMCs, taken 2.6 years after starting antiretroviral therapy. Receptor source: a woman aged 50 to 65 with HIV.

This clone was detected only a few times. The chain has TRBV5-1 and TRBJ1-2; 7 nucleotides match TRBD1. The CDR3 runs 13 residues. Germline CDR1 reads SGHRS; CDR2 reads YFSETQ. V lost 0 bases to trimming and J lost 6 bases; unmatched junction nucleotides: 2. CDR3 amino acids: CASSLGGTDGYTF. The DNA of the CDR3 is TGCGCCAGCAGCTTGGGGGGGACAGATGGCTACACCTTC. The variable domain in full, completed from reference TRBV5-1 and TRBJ1-2, reads KAGVTQTPRYLIKTRGQQVTLSCSPISGHRSVSWYQQTPGQGLQFLFEYFSETQRNKGNFPGRFSGRQFSNSRSEMNVSTLELGDSALYLCASSLGGTDGYTFGSGTRLTVV.

For the CDR3, the DNA is TGTGCCAGCAGTAATCCAGGGTACCAGCCCCAGCATTTT. Encoded protein: CASSNPGYQPQHF. The rearrangement uses TRBV6-1 and TRBJ1-5; D may be TRBD1 (5 bases). This CDR3 comprises 13 residues. CDR1 is MNHNS and CDR2 is SASEGT in the germline V gene. The V and J ends lost 5 bases and 7 bases respectively, with 12 bases between them.

This chain connects TRBV27 to TRBJ2-7, with TRBD2 identical over 12 bases. Germline trimming cut 6 bases from V and 4 bases from J; bases unmatched to any gene: 4. The CDR3 is made up of 14 amino acids. Germline CDR1 reads MNHEY; CDR2 reads SMNVEV (reference sequence). CDR3 DNA: TGTGCCAGCAGGGCCGGGACTAGCGGGTACGAGCAGTACTTC. Protein product: CASRAGTSGYEQYF.

This chain links TRBV27 with TRBJ2-7; 9 bases fit TRBD2. The CDR3 loop spans 16 amino acids. With V trimmed by 5 bases and J by 5 bases, 13 bases remained unmatched. CDR1 MNHEY and CDR2 SMNVEV come from the germline V gene (reference sequence). CDR3 residues: CASSPIGGLALHEQYF. DNA for the CDR3: TGTGCCAGCAGTCCTATAGGGGGACTAGCATTGCACGAGCAGTACTTC.

The chain couples TRBV11-2 to TRBJ2-3; D is unclear. Germline CDR1 reads SGHAT; CDR2 reads FQNNGV. The length of the CDR3 is 12 residues. The V gene lost 5 bases and the J gene lost 0 bases, with 3 bases spanning the gap. The DNA of the CDR3 is TGTGCCAGCAGCCAGAGCACAGATACGCAGTATTTT. This encodes CASSQSTDTQYF. The whole variable domain, filled in from reference TRBV11-2 and TRBJ2-3, reads EAGVAQSPRYKIIEKRQSVAFWCNPISGHATLYWYQQILGQGPKLLIQFQNNGVVDDSQLPKDRFSAERLKGVDSTLKIQPAKLEDSAVYLCASSQSTDTQYFGPGTRLTVL.

This clone was observed a few times. The chain links TRBV7-2 to TRBJ2-7; 10 bases agree with TRBD2. From germline, CDR1 is SGHTA and CDR2 FQGNSA. V lost 4 bases to trimming and J lost 2 bases; unmatched junction nucleotides: 5. This CDR3 spans 15 amino acids. The CDR3 spells CASSSSLAGAYEQYF. The CDR3 region has the DNA TGTGCCAGCAGCTCGTCTCTAGCGGGAGCCTACGAGCAGTACTTC.

This rearrangement joins TRBV15 to TRBJ2-7, with 7 bases aligning to TRBD2. Germline trimming cut 5 bases from V and 2 bases from J; bases unmatched to any gene: 0. CDR1 and CDR2 (germline): LNHNV, YYDKDF (reference sequence). This CDR3 region has 12 residues. For the CDR3, the DNA is TGTGCCACCAGCCGGGGGGCCTACGAGCAGTACTTC. Translated, it gives CATSRGAYEQYF. Based on the CDR3 plus reference TRBV15 and TRBJ2-7, the full variable domain is DAMVIQNPRYQVTQFGKPVTLSCSQTLNHNVMYWYQQKSSQAPKLLFHYYDKDFNNEADTPDNFQSRRPNTSFCFLDIRSPGLGDTAMYLCATSRGAYEQYFGPGTRLTVT.

The V and J genes are TRBV15 and TRBJ1-2, with D perhaps matching TRBD1 (6 bases). The CDR3 extends over 11 amino acids. Germline V gene lookup returns CDR1 LNHNV and CDR2 YYDKDF (reference sequence). Trimming pared 6 bases from V and 8 bases from J, leaving 10 bases between. Written as DNA, the CDR3 is TGTGCCACCAGGGCAGGGGACGGCTACACCTTC. It translates to CATRAGDGYTF.

The chain couples TRBV13 to TRBJ2-1; 12 bases agree with TRBD2. This CDR3 has 16 amino acids. Germline CDR1 reads PRHDT; CDR2 reads FYEKMQ (reference sequence). V shed 3 bases, J shed 7 bases, and the junction held 7 bases outside the gene matches. The CDR3, as DNA: TGTGCCAGCAGCTTCCCGGGACTAGCGGGTAGGAATGAGCAGTTCTTC. Translating gives CASSFPGLAGRNEQFF.

This clone was recorded a few times. The genes are TRBV27 and TRBJ1-2; 7 bases are shared with TRBD1. CDR3 length: 14 residues. Germline V gene lookup returns CDR1 MNHEY and CDR2 SMNVEV (reference sequence). J lost 8 bases, V lost 4 bases, and 10 bases had no gene match. CDR3 protein: CASSSTPGQRGYTF. CDR3 nucleotide sequence: TGTGCCAGCAGTTCTACTCCGGGACAGAGGGGCTACACCTTC.

The genes are TRBV4-3 and TRBJ2-7, with D perhaps given as TRBD1 or TRBD2 (5 bases each). There are 16 residues in the CDR3. Per germline, CDR1 LGHNA and CDR2 YSLEER. V shed 1 base and J shed 2 bases, with 15 bases lying between them. Here the CDR3 reads CASSQGGPRTAYEQYF. As DNA, the CDR3 is TGCGCCAGCAGCCAAGGGGGACCTCGGACGGCCTACGAGCAGTACTTC.

This clone is labeled as medium-sized. The chain employs TRBV6-6 and TRBJ1-5; D call uncertain. The germline V gene encodes CDR1 MNHNY and CDR2 SVGAGI (reference sequence). Trimming pared 6 bases from V and 7 bases from J, leaving 10 bases between. This CDR3 has 12 residues. As DNA, the CDR3 is TGTGCCAGCAGCCCTCAGAACCAGCCCCAGCATTTT. Translated: CASSPQNQPQHF.

CDR3 sequence reads: CAISEGTEQYF. The CDR3 DNA reads TGTGCCATCAGTGAAGGGACCGAGCAGTACTTC. The chain has TRBV10-3 and TRBJ2-7, with D tentatively TRBD1 or TRBD2 (5 bases each). V gave up 3 bases and J gave up 6 bases, with 6 bases separating them. The germline V gene has CDR1 ENHRY and CDR2 SYGVKD. This CDR3 comprises 11 residues.

J is TRBJ2-5 and V is TRBV6-6; D gene ambiguous. V was trimmed by 5 bases and J by 1 base, leaving 8 bases between them. The CDR3 sequence is 13 residues long. Per the germline V gene, CDR1 is MNHNY and CDR2 is SVGAGI (reference sequence). The CDR3 nucleotides are TGTGCCAGCAGTAGAACCACCCAAGAGACCCAGTACTTC. Translating it yields CASSRTTQETQYF.

This chain uses TRBV29-1 with TRBJ2-5; 8 bases align to TRBD2. V lost 7 bases and J lost 1; bases outside the gene matches: 8. The CDR3 has 14 residues. Germline V gives CDR1 SQVTM, CDR2 ANQGSEA. CDR3 sequence: CSALDRGGQETQYF. The CDR3 bases are TGCAGCGCGCTAGACCGGGGGGGCCAAGAGACCCAGTACTTC.

The chain couples TRBV6-5 to TRBJ2-7; 9 bases line up with TRBD1. The CDR3 loop spans 13 amino acids. The V gene end was trimmed by 8 bases and the J gene end by 4 bases; junction bases not matched to a gene: 6. The germline V gene has CDR1 MNHEY and CDR2 SVGAGI. The chain's CDR3 is CASGTGSSYEQYF. The CDR3 DNA reads as TGTGCCAGCGGGACAGGGAGTTCTTACGAGCAGTACTTC.

This sequence joins TRBV19 and TRBJ2-7; 11 bases are a match to TRBD1. V gave up 9 bases and J gave up 5 bases; unmatched junction bases: 6. CDR3 size: 13 residues. The germline gives CDR1 LNHDA, CDR2 SQIVND (reference sequence). The CDR3 reads CASRDRGKNEQYF. The CDR3 DNA reads TGTGCCAGCCGGGACAGGGGGAAAAACGAGCAGTACTTC.

The chain couples TRBV5-6 to TRBJ1-1; D not certain. Per the germline V gene, CDR1 is SGHDT and CDR2 is YYEEEE. V dropped 5 bases and J dropped 0 bases, with 8 bases sitting between them. This CDR3 region has 13 residues. The CDR3 loop reads CASRRTLNTEAFF. CDR3 coding DNA: TGTGCCAGCAGAAGAACCCTGAACACTGAAGCTTTCTTT.

The rearrangement joins TRBV15 to TRBJ2-7; TRBD1 is a possible D gene (6 bases). Germline V gene data show CDR1 as LNHNV and CDR2 as YYDKDF (reference sequence). There are 14 residues in the CDR3. V lost 1 base and J lost 3, with 10 bases in between. Here the CDR3 reads CATSRGVGGYEQYF. The DNA of the CDR3 is TGTGCCACCAGCAGAGGCGTAGGGGGCTACGAGCAGTACTTC. The full variable domain, completed using reference TRBV15 and TRBJ2-7, is DAMVIQNPRYQVTQFGKPVTLSCSQTLNHNVMYWYQQKSSQAPKLLFHYYDKDFNNEADTPDNFQSRRPNTSFCFLDIRSPGLGDTAMYLCATSRGVGGYEQYFGPGTRLTVT.

A single count supports this clone. The rearrangement links TRBV4-1 to TRBJ1-2; no definite D call. Trimming removed 2 bases at V and 6 bases at J, with 16 bases between. The length of the CDR3 is 15 residues. The V gene's germline CDR1 is MGHRA and CDR2 YSYEKL. The CDR3 here is CASSQYDPPRHGYTF. CDR3 nucleotides: TGCGCCAGCAGCCAATACGATCCACCCCGACATGGCTACACCTTC.

CDR3 amino acids: CVRSTSGSYNEQFF. Written as DNA, the CDR3 is TGTGTCAGAAGCACAAGCGGGTCCTACAATGAGCAGTTCTTC. V and J are TRBV7-5 and TRBJ2-1; TRBD2, the table's D call, lacks a check against the DNA. TRBV7-5 is noted as a pseudogene. The length of the CDR3 is 14 residues.

The chain carries TRBV29-1 and TRBJ2-7; D possibly corresponds to TRBD1 (5 bases). The V gene lost 4 bases and the J gene lost 3 bases, with 13 bases spanning the gap. The germline V gene has CDR1 SQVTM and CDR2 ANQGSEA. CDR3 length equals 13 residues. This CDR3 reads CSVAGRDVYEQYF. CDR3 DNA sequence: TGCAGCGTTGCCGGCAGGGATGTCTACGAGCAGTACTTC.

The chain combines TRBV18 with TRBJ2-1; no clear D. There are 11 residues in the CDR3. V lost 2 bases, J lost 10 bases, and 6 bases lay in between. Germline lookup yields CDR1 KGHSH and CDR2 LQKENI. This CDR3 reads CASSPWNEQFF. DNA of the CDR3: TGTGCCAGCTCACCATGGAACGAGCAGTTCTTC.

The chain joins TRBV29-1 to TRBJ1-1; D uncertain. The V end was cut by 8 bases, the J end by 3 bases, with 16 bases between. This CDR3 is 13 amino acids long. In germline, CDR1 is SQVTM, CDR2 ANQGSEA. The CDR3: CSSRPIGDTEAFF. CDR3 bases: TGCAGCTCTAGGCCCATTGGGGACACTGAAGCTTTCTTT.